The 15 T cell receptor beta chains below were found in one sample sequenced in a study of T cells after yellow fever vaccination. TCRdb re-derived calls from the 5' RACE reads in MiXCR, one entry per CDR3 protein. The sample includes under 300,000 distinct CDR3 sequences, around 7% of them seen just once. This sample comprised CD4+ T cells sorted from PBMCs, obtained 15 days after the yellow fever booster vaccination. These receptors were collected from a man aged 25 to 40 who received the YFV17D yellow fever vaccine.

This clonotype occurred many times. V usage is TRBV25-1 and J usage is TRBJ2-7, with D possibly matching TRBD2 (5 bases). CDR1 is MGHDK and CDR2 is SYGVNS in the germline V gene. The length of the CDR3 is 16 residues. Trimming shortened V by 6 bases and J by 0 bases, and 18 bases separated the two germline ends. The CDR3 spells CASSPKAEGSSYEQYF. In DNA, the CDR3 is TGTGCCAGCAGCCCCAAGGCTGAGGGAAGCTCCTACGAGCAGTACTTC.

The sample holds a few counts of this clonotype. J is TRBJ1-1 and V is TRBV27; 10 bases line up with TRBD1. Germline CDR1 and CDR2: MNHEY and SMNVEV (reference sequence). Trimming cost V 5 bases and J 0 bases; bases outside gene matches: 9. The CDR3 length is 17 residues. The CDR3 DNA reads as TGTGCCAGCAGTACCCGACAGGGGGCTTATATGAACACTGAAGCTTTCTTT. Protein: CASSTRQGAYMNTEAFF.

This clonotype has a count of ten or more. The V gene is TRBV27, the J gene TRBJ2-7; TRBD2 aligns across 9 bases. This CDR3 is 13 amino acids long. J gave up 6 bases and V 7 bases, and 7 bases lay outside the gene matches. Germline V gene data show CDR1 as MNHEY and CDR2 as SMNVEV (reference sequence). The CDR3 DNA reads TGTGCCAGCAAAGGGACTAGCTTAGGCGAGCAGTACTTC. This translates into CASKGTSLGEQYF.

CDR3 sequence: CASSQGTGGRVGATQYF. The CDR3 DNA is TGCGCCAGCAGCCAAGGGACAGGCGGGAGGGTCGGAGCGACCCAGTACTTC. The V gene is TRBV4-3, the J gene TRBJ2-5; TRBD2 matches 9 bases. J gave up 7 bases and V 1 base, and 13 bases lay outside the gene matches. CDR1 is LGHNA and CDR2 is YSLEER in the germline V gene. CDR3 size: 17 residues.

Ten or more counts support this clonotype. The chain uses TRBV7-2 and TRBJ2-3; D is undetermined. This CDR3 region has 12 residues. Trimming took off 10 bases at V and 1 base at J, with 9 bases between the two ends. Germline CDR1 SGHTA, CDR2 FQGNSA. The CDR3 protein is CATSKGTDTQYF. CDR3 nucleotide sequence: TGTGCCACCTCTAAGGGCACAGATACGCAGTATTTT.

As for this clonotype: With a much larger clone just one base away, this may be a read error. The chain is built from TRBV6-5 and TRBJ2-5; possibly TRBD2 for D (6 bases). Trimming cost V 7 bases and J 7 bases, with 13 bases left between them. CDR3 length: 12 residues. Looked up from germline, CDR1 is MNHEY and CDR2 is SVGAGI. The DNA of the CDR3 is TGTGCCAGCACTCAGACTAGGGGGACCCAGTACTTC. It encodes CASTQTRGTQYF.

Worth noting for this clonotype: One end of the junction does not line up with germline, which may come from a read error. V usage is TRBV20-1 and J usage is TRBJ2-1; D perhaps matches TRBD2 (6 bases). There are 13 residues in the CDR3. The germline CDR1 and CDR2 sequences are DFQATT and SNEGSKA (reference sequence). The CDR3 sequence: CSPSESSYNEQFF. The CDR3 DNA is TGCAGTCCTAGCGAGAGCTCCTACAATGAGCAGTTCTTC.

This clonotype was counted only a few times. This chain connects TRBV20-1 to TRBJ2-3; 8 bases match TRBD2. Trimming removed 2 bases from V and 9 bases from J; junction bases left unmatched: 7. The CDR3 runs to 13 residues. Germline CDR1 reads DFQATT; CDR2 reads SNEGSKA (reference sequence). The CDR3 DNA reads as TGCAGTGCTAGAAGCGGGGGAGGATCAACGCAGTATTTT. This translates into CSARSGGGSTQYF.

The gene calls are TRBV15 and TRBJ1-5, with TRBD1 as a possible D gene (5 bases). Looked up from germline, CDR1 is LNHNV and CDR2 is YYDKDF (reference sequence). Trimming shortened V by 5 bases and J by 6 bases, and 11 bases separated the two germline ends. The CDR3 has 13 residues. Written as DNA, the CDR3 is TGTGCCACCAGCGGTATGCAGGGTCAGCCCCAGCATTTT. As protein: CATSGMQGQPQHF.

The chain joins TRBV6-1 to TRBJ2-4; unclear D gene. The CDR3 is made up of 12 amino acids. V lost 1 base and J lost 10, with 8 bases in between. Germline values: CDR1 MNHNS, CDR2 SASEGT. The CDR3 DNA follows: TGTGCCAGCAGTGAAGATATGGTTATTCAGTACTTC. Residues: CASSEDMVIQYF.

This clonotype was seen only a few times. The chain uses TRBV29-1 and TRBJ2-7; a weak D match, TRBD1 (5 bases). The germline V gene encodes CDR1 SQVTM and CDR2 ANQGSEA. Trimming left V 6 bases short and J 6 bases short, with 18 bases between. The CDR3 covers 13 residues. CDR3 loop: CSVTGQGLGEQYF. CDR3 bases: TGCAGCGTCACCGGGCAGGGATTGGGCGAGCAGTACTTC.

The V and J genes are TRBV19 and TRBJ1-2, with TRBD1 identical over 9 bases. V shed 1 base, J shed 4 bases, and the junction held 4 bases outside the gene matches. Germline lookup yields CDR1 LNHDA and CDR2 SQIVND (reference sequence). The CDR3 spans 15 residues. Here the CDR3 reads CASSIGTGGGYGYTF. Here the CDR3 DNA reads TGTGCCAGTAGTATAGGCACAGGGGGCGGCTATGGCTACACCTTC.

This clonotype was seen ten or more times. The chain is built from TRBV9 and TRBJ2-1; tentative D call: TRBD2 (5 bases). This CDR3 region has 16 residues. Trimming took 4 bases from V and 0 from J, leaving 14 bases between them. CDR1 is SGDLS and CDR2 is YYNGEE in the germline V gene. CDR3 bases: TGTGCCAGCAGCCTCACCCTGGGGAGCTCCTACAATGAGCAGTTCTTC. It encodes CASSLTLGSSYNEQFF.

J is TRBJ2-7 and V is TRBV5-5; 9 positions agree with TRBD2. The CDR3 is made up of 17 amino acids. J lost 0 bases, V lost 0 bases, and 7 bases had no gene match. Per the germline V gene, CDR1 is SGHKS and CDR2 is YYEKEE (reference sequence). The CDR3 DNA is TGTGCCAGCAGCTTGGCGGGCGGGAGGGACTTCTCCTACGAGCAGTACTTC. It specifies CASSLAGGRDFSYEQYF. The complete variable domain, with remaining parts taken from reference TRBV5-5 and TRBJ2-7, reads DAGVTQSPTHLIKTRGQQVTLRCSPISGHKSVSWYQQVLGQGPQFIFQYYEKEERGRGNFPDRFSARQFPNYSSELNVNALLLGDSALYLCASSLAGGRDFSYEQYFGPGTRLTVT.

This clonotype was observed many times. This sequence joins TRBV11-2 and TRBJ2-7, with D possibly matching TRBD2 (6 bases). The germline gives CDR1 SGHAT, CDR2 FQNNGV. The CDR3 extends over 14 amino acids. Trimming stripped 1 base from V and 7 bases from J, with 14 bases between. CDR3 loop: CASSLGRGGEEQYF. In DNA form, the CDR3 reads TGTGCCAGCAGCTTAGGTCGGGGAGGCGAGGAGCAGTACTTC. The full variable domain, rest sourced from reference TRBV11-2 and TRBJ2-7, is EAGVAQSPRYKIIEKRQSVAFWCNPISGHATLYWYQQILGQGPKLLIQFQNNGVVDDSQLPKDRFSAERLKGVDSTLKIQPAKLEDSAVYLCASSLGRGGEEQYFGPGTRLTVT.